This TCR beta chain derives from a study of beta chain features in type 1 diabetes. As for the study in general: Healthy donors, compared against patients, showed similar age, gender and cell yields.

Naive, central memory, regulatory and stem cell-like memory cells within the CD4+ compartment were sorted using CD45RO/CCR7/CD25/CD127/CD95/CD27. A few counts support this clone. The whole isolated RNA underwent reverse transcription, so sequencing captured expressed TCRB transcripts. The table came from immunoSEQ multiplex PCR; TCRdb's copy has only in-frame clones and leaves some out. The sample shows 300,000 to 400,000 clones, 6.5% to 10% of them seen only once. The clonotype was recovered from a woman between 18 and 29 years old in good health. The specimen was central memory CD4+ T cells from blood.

CDR3 residues: CASFRGIGDTQYF. The CDR3, as DNA: TGTGCCAGCTTCCGGGGGATCGGAGATACGCAGTATTTT. The chain is built from TRBV5-6 and TRBJ2-3; tentative D call: TRBD2 (6 bases). The CDR3 consists of 13 residues. CDR1 and CDR2 (germline): SGHDT, YYEEEE. V dropped 7 bases and J dropped 5 bases, with 14 bases sitting between them.